Here is one TCR beta chain with its context. Its antigen remains unknown. Here immunoSEQ multiplex PCR was the method, and the copy in TCRdb shows in-frame clones only, minus some. In the table there are around 30,000 clones, roughly 60% of which are singletons. CDR1 is SGDLS, CDR2 YYNGEE, per germline. This CDR3 has 15 residues. Trimming removed 0 bases from V and 1 base from J; junction bases left unmatched: 1. This entry belongs to a study of cytotoxic CD8 clonotypes in ibrutinib-treated CLL. Across the study: After median about 71 months, around 14 stayed in remission, approximately twelve progressed; responses roughly 25 partial, 2 complete.

Study conclusions and caveats: Few clonotypes were public, and these shrank or held steady under treatment.

The genes are TRBV9 and TRBJ1-1, with 9 bases lining up with TRBD1. The sequence came from a human donor with chronic lymphocytic leukemia. The material sequenced was PBMCs, taken before ibrutinib treatment. The CDR3 coding sequence is TGTGCCAGCAGCGTAGGGACAGGGGAGAACACTGAAGCTTTCTTT. Encoded protein: CASSVGTGENTEAFF.